This T cell receptor beta chain was recorded in a study of glioma-infiltrating T cells after dendritic cell vaccination. Germline assignment: CDR1 MNHEY and CDR2 SMNVEV (reference sequence). The V end lost 11 bases, the J end lost 6 bases, and 15 bases lay between the germline ends. The CDR3 runs 12 residues. All glioblastoma patients lacked an isocitrate dehydrogenase mutation. Using immunoSEQ multiplex PCR, the repertoire was profiled, and TCRdb retains in-frame clones only, with some absent. This table has tens of thousands of clones, more than 90% appearing once. The input for sequencing was blood, taken before dendritic cell vaccination. The genes are TRBV27 and TRBJ2-3; D might be TRBD2 (5 bases). This TCR derives from a human donor with glioblastoma. The CDR3 bases are TGTGCCGCGGGCCTAAGGAGGGATACGCAGTATTTT. Encoded protein: CAAGLRRDTQYF.